This note documents a single TCR beta chain sequence. The table came from immunoSEQ multiplex PCR; TCRdb's copy has only in-frame clones and leaves some out. This table has about 2.3 million clones, around 92% appearing once. The data were obtained in a study of shared clonotypes between healthy human individuals. The CDR3 runs 16 residues. Losses at the gene ends were 1 base for V and 2 bases for J; bases not matched to a gene: 5. Per germline, CDR1 SGDLS and CDR2 YYNGEE. This chain uses TRBV9 with TRBJ2-2; 7 nucleotides match TRBD2. This TCR derives from a man between 18 and 35 years old in good health. Some clones in this sample may be carry-over from other donors' samples. Sequenced material: naive CD4+ T cells from PBMCs. The sample's subset: CD45RA+ positively selected. The CDR3 spells CASSVRLAYNTGELFF. DNA for the CDR3: TGTGCCAGCAGCGTAAGACTAGCTTATAACACCGGGGAGCTGTTTTTT. The full variable domain, in which reference TRBV9 and TRBJ2-2 provide the parts outside the CDR3, is DSGVTQTPKHLITATGQRVTLRCSPRSGDLSVYWYQQSLDQGLQFLIQYYNGEERAKGNILERFSAQQFPDLHSELNLSSLELGDSALYFCASSVRLAYNTGELFFGEGSRLTVL.